Following are 21 T cell receptor beta chains from one sample sequenced in a study of blood T cell repertoires in COVID-19 (dated by TCRdb to the early 2020s). Libraries were prepared through the immunoSEQ multiplex PCR assay. TCRdb holds this immuneACCESS table with in-frame rearrangements only. Some clones are missing; in checked studies, unresolved V genes explain under half, and the rest has no known cause. This sample comprises 70,000 to 95,000 clones, about 89% of them detected only once. About 15% of the sample is in the top ten clones. Sequenced input: peripheral blood. These receptors were obtained from a man between 65 and 80 years old with active or convalescent COVID-19.

V is TRBV5-6 and J is TRBJ2-7; D call uncertain. CDR1 is SGHDT and CDR2 is YYEEEE in the germline V gene. This CDR3 spans 12 amino acids. Trimming cost V 2 bases and J 6 bases, with 9 bases left between them. The CDR3 loop reads CASSFMRSEQYF. The CDR3 DNA is TGTGCCAGCAGCTTTATGCGTAGCGAGCAGTACTTC.

V is TRBV5-1 and J is TRBJ1-1, with 9 bases lining up with TRBD1. In germline, CDR1 is SGHRS, CDR2 YFSETQ. V lost 0 bases, J lost 7 bases, and 4 bases stayed unmatched. The length of the CDR3 is 14 residues. The CDR3 reads CASSLDRGQGEAFF. CDR3 coding DNA: TGCGCCAGCAGCTTGGACAGGGGGCAAGGTGAAGCTTTCTTT.

V and J are TRBV9 and TRBJ2-3; D might be TRBD2 (6 bases). V lost 3 bases and J lost 1, with 18 bases in between. The germline CDR1 and CDR2 sequences are SGDLS and YYNGEE. The CDR3 totals 17 residues. CDR3 DNA sequence: TGTGCCAGCAGCGCACTAGCAAATCGGGCGGGCACAGATACGCAGTATTTT. Translating gives CASSALANRAGTDTQYF.

A single count supports this clone. The chain recombines TRBV2 with TRBJ2-3, with 10 bases that match TRBD2. The CDR3 has 16 amino acids. Germline-derived CDR1 and CDR2 are SNHLY and FYNNEI. The J segment lost 8 bases and the V segment lost 1 base, leaving 9 bases of the junction unmatched. In nucleotides, the CDR3 is TGTGCCAGCAGTGAAGGGTCTAGCGGGAGATTCGGTACGCAGTATTTT. This sequence encodes CASSEGSSGRFGTQYF.

This sequence joins TRBV2 and TRBJ2-7; TRBD1 agrees at 8 bases. V lost 7 bases, J lost 6 bases, and 5 bases stayed unmatched. Germline V CDR1 and CDR2: SNHLY, FYNNEI. This CDR3 comprises 12 residues. This CDR3 is CASTGQGSEQYF. The CDR3 region has the DNA TGTGCCAGCACCGGACAGGGAAGCGAGCAGTACTTC. The full variable domain, rest sourced from reference TRBV2 and TRBJ2-7, is EPEVTQTPSHQVTQMGQEVILRCVPISNHLYFYWYRQILGQKVEFLVSFYNNEISEKSEIFDDQFSVERPDGSNFTLKIRSTKLEDSAMYFCASTGQGSEQYFGPGTRLTVT.

V is TRBV29-1 and J is TRBJ1-3; the D gene is possibly TRBD1 (6 bases). Germline V gives CDR1 SQVTM, CDR2 ANQGSEA. The CDR3 runs 15 residues. The V and J ends lost 6 bases and 1 base respectively, with 16 bases between them. DNA for the CDR3: TGCAGCGTAGAGCAGGGGTCCTCATCTGGAAACACCATATATTTT. It translates to CSVEQGSSSGNTIYF.

The CDR3 protein is CASSYTRGLGQPQHF. The DNA of the CDR3 is TGTGCCAGCAGTTATACCAGGGGATTGGGTCAGCCCCAGCATTTT. The chain uses TRBV6-2 or TRBV6-3 and TRBJ1-5; tentatively, D is TRBD1 (6 bases). Between the trimmed V and J ends, which lost 3 bases and 6 bases, there was a span of 15 bases. The CDR3 totals 15 residues. Germline assignment: CDR1 MNHEY and CDR2 SVGEGT.

The sample holds one count of this clone. The chain employs TRBV11-1 and TRBJ1-4; 9 nucleotides line up with TRBD1. Germline CDR1 reads SGHAT; CDR2 reads FQDESV (reference sequence). V gave up 4 bases and J gave up 10 bases; unmatched junction bases: 7. This CDR3 has 14 residues. The CDR3 here is CASSSGQGIGKLFF. CDR3 nucleotide sequence: TGTGCCAGCAGCTCGGGACAGGGTATTGGAAAACTGTTTTTT.

This clone was detected only a few times. The chain employs TRBV27 and TRBJ2-6; perhaps TRBD2 as D (6 bases). The ends were cut back, 8 bases at V and 4 bases at J, with 9 bases in the middle. CDR1 MNHEY and CDR2 SMNVEV come from the germline V gene (reference sequence). The CDR3 sequence is 13 residues long. Here the CDR3 reads CASGRSGANVLTF. CDR3 DNA: TGTGCCAGCGGGAGGTCCGGGGCCAACGTCCTGACTTTC.

The chain carries TRBV19 and TRBJ1-5; D remains unclear. This CDR3 contains 14 residues. Germline V gives CDR1 LNHDA, CDR2 SQIVND (reference sequence). V dropped 4 bases and J dropped 0 bases, with 7 bases sitting between them. CDR3 sequence reads: CASSKEYSNQPQHF. The CDR3 coding sequence is TGTGCCAGTAGTAAGGAGTATAGCAATCAGCCCCAGCATTTT.

Only a few counts were recorded for this clone. This chain uses TRBV6-2 or TRBV6-3 with TRBJ1-4; TRBD1 matches 8 bases. This CDR3 region has 15 residues. The V gene's germline CDR1 is MNHEY and CDR2 SVGEGT. V lost 2 bases, J lost 8 bases, and 7 bases stayed unmatched. Here the CDR3 reads CASSYDAGGLEKLFF. In DNA, the CDR3 is TGTGCCAGCAGTTACGATGCAGGGGGCCTGGAAAAACTGTTTTTT.

This clone was seen a single time. The rearrangement links TRBV27 to TRBJ2-5; tentative D call: TRBD2 (6 bases). The CDR3 loop spans 12 amino acids. Between the trimmed V and J ends, which lost 3 bases and 5 bases, there was a span of 7 bases. CDR1 is MNHEY, CDR2 SMNVEV, per germline (reference sequence). The CDR3 loop is CASSFGGETQYF. Here the CDR3 DNA reads TGTGCCAGCAGTTTCGGAGGGGAGACCCAGTACTTC.

The chain links TRBV6-4 to TRBJ1-1, with a weak D call TRBD1 (5 bases). V lost 3 bases and J lost 4, with 9 bases in between. The germline V gene encodes CDR1 MRHNA and CDR2 SNTAGT. The CDR3 consists of 13 residues. CDR3 bases: TGTGCCAGCAGTGATTTCCAGGGCACTGAAGCTTTCTTT. This codes for CASSDFQGTEAFF.

This clone was seen a single time. J is TRBJ1-4 and V is TRBV5-1; no clear D gene. V gave up 4 bases and J gave up 3 bases, with 7 bases separating them. The CDR3 is made up of 13 amino acids. Germline CDR1 reads SGHRS; CDR2 reads YFSETQ. Here the CDR3 reads CASSPSPNEKLFF. The CDR3 nucleotides are TGCGCCAGCAGCCCCTCTCCTAATGAAAAACTGTTTTTT.

This clone was detected a few times. V and J are TRBV7-3 and TRBJ1-2; maybe TRBD1 (6 bases). The V and J ends lost 4 bases and 4 bases respectively, with 13 bases between them. Per germline, CDR1 SGHTA and CDR2 FQGTGA. The CDR3 extends over 14 amino acids. The CDR3 DNA is TGTGCCAGCAGCTATGACAGGTCGGGCTATGGCTACACCTTC. Amino acids: CASSYDRSGYGYTF.

The J gene is TRBJ1-2, the V gene TRBV30; D unresolved. Per the germline V gene, CDR1 is GTSNPN and CDR2 is SVGIG (reference sequence). CDR3 size: 14 residues. Trimming removed 2 bases from V and 6 bases from J, with 16 bases in between. The CDR3 sequence is CAWSKVPVGDGYTF. The CDR3 DNA follows: TGTGCCTGGAGTAAGGTTCCGGTCGGGGATGGCTACACCTTC.

The chain uses TRBV11-3 and TRBJ2-1, with 12 bases fitting TRBD2. After removal of 5 bases from V and 5 bases from J, the junction contained 7 bases not matched to a gene. The CDR3 spans 16 residues. The V gene's germline CDR1 is SGHNT and CDR2 YENEEA. The CDR3 bases are TGTGCCAGCAGCCAGACTAGCGGGAGTTGGAACAATGAGCAGTTCTTC. Translation: CASSQTSGSWNNEQFF. Full variable domain (outside the CDR3, taken from reference TRBV11-3 and TRBJ2-1): EAGVVQSPRYKIIEKKQPVAFWCNPISGHNTLYWYLQNLGQGPELLIRYENEEAVDDSQLPKDRFSAERLKGVDSTLKIQPAELGDSAVYLCASSQTSGSWNNEQFFGPGTRLTVL.

The rearrangement links TRBV3-1 (or the pseudogene TRBV3-2) to TRBJ1-2; TRBD1 is a possible D gene (5 bases). The CDR3 loop spans 13 amino acids. The germline V and J ends were trimmed by 2 bases and 7 bases, with 11 bases remaining between them. CDR1 and CDR2 (germline): LGHDT, YNNKEL (reference sequence). This CDR3 reads CASSQTGSGGYTF. In nucleotides, the CDR3 is TGTGCCAGCAGCCAAACAGGTTCGGGTGGCTACACCTTC.

V usage is TRBV21-1 and J usage is TRBJ2-7; the DNA was not used to check the table's D call, TRBD2. TRBV21-1 is recorded as a pseudogene. This CDR3 has 17 residues. CDR3 sequence reads: CASSKGTSGRGPYEQYF. DNA of the CDR3: TGTGCCAGCAGCAAAGGGACTAGCGGGAGAGGCCCCTACGAGCAGTACTTC.

This chain connects TRBV30 to TRBJ2-1; 7 bases align to TRBD2. The germline CDR1 and CDR2 sequences are GTSNPN and SVGIG (reference sequence). The CDR3 totals 12 residues. J was trimmed by 10 bases and V by 1 base; bases with no gene match: 4. In nucleotides, the CDR3 is TGTGCCTGGAGTGGAGGGAGGGGCGAGCAGTTCTTC. Translation: CAWSGGRGEQFF.

This rearrangement joins TRBV2 to TRBJ2-2; tentative D call: TRBD2 (6 bases). This CDR3 has 15 residues. CDR1 and CDR2 from the germline V gene are SNHLY and FYNNEI. V was shortened by 5 bases and J by 0 bases, with 10 bases between the two germline ends. The CDR3 sequence is CASSRTGANTGELFF. CDR3 DNA: TGTGCCAGCAGTAGGACGGGAGCGAACACCGGGGAGCTGTTTTTT.